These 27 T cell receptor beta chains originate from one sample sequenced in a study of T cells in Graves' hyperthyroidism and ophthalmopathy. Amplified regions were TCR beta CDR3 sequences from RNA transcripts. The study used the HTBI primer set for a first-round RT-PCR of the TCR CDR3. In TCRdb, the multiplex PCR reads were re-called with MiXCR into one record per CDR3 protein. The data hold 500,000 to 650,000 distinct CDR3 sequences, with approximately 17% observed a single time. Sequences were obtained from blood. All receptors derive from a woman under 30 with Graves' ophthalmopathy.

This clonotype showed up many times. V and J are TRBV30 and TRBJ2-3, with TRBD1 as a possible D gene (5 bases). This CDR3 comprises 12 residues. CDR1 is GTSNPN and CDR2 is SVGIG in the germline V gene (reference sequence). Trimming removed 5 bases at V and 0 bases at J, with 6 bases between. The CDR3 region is CAWDSSTDTQYF. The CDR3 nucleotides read TGTGCCTGGGACAGTAGCACAGATACGCAGTATTTT.

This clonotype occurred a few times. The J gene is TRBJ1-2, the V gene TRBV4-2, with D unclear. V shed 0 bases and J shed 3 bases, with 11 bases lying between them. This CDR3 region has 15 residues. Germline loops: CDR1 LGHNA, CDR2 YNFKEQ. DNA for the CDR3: TGTGCCAGCAGCCAAGAGGGCTCGACGGACTATGGCTACACCTTC. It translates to CASSQEGSTDYGYTF.

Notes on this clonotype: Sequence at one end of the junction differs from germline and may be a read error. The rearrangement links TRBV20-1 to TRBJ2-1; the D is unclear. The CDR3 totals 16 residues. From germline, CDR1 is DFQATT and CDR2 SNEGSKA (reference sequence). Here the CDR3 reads CSARVLGQSSYDEQFF. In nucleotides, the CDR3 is TGCAGTGCTAGAGTCCTTGGGCAGTCCTCCTACGATGAGCAGTTCTTC.

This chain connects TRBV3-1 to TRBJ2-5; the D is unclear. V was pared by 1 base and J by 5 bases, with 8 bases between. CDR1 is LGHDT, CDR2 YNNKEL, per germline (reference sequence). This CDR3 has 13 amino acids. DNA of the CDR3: TGTGCCAGCAGCCAAGGAAGGTACGAGACCCAGTACTTC. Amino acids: CASSQGRYETQYF.

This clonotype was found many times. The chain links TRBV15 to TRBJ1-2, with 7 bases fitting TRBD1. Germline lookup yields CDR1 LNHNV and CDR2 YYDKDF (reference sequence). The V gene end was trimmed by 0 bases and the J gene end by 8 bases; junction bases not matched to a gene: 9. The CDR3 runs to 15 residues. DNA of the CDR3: TGTGCCACCAGCAGAGACCACTTAACAGGGGACGGCTACACCTTC. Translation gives CATSRDHLTGDGYTF.

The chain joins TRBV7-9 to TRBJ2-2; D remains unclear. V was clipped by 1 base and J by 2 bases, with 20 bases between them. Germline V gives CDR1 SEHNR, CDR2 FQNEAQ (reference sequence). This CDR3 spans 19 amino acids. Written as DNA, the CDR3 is TGTGCCAGCAGCTTAGTGGGTGCCGACGGCTATCGAAACACCGGGGAGCTGTTTTTT. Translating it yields CASSLVGADGYRNTGELFF. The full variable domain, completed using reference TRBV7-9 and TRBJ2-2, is DTGVSQNPRHKITKRGQNVTFRCDPISEHNRLYWYRQTLGQGPEFLTYFQNEAQLEKSRLLSDRFSAERPKGSFSTLEIQRTEQGDSAMYLCASSLVGADGYRNTGELFFGEGSRLTVL.

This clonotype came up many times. For the CDR3, the DNA is TGTGCCAGCAGTCCACGACGGAGCTCTGGAAACACCATATATTTT. This sequence encodes CASSPRRSSGNTIYF. The chain recombines TRBV12-3 or TRBV12-4 with TRBJ1-3; D remains unclear. The CDR3 has 15 residues. Between the trimmed V and J ends, which lost 5 bases and 0 bases, there was a span of 11 bases.

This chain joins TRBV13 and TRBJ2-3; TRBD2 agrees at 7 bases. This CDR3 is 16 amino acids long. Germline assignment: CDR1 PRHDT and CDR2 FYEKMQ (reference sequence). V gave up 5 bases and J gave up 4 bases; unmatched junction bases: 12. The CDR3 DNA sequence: TGTGCCAGCAGCCCACAACCTAGCGGCCGAGCAGATACGCAGTATTTT. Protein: CASSPQPSGRADTQYF.

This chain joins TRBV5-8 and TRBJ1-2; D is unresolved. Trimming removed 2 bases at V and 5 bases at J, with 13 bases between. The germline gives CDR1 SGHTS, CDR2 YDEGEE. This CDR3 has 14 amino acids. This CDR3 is CASSLGVRSYGYTF. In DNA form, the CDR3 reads TGTGCCAGCAGCTTAGGTGTAAGGAGTTATGGCTACACCTTC.

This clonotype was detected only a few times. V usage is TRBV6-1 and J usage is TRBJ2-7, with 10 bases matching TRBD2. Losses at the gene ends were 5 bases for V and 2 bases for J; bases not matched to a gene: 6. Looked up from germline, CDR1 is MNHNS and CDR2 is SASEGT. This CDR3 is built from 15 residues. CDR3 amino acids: CASSLRTSGAYEQYF. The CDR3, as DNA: TGTGCCAGCAGTCTCAGGACTAGCGGCGCCTACGAGCAGTACTTC.

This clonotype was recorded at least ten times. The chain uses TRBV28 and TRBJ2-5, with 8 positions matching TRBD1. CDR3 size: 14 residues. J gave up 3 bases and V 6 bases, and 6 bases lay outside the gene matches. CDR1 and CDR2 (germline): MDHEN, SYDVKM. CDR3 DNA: TGTGCCAGCAGATCCCTGACAGGGGAAGAGACCCAGTACTTC. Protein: CASRSLTGEETQYF.

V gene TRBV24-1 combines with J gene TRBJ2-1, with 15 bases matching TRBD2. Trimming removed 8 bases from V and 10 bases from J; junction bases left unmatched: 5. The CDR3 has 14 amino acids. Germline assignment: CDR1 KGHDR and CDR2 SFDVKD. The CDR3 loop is CATTGLAGGTEQFF. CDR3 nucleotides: TGTGCCACCACGGGACTAGCGGGAGGAACGGAGCAGTTCTTC.

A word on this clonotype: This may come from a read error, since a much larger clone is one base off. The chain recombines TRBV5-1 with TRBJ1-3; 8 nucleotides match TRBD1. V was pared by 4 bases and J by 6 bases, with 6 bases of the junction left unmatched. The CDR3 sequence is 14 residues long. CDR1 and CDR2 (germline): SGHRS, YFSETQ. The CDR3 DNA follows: TGCGCCAGCAGCATCGGGACAGGCGAAAACACCATATATTTT. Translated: CASSIGTGENTIYF. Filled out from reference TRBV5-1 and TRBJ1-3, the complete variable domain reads KAGVTQTPRYLIKTRGQQVTLSCSPISGHRSVSWYQQTPGQGLQFLFEYFSETQRNKGNFPGRFSGRQFSNSRSEMNVSTLELGDSALYLCASSIGTGENTIYFGEGSWLTVV.

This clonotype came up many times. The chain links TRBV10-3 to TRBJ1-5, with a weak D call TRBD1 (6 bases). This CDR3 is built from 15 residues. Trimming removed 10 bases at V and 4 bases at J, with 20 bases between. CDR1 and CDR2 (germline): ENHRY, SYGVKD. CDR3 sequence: CATGTRTAKNQPQHF. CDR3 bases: TGTGCCACCGGGACCAGGACAGCCAAAAATCAGCCCCAGCATTTT.

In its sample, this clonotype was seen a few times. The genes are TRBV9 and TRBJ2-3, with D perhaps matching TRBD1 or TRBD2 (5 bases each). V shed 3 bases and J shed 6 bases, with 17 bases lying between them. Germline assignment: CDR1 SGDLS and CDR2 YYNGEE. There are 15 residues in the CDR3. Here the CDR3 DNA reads TGTGCCAGCAGCGAATCGGGACGGGGCTGGGATACGCAGTATTTT. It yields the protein CASSESGRGWDTQYF.

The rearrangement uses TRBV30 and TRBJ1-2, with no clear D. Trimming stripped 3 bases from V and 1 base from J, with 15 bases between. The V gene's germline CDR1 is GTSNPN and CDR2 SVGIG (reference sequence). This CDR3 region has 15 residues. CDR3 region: CAWSAPWTLNYGYTF. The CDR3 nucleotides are TGTGCCTGGAGCGCTCCTTGGACGCTTAACTATGGCTACACCTTC.

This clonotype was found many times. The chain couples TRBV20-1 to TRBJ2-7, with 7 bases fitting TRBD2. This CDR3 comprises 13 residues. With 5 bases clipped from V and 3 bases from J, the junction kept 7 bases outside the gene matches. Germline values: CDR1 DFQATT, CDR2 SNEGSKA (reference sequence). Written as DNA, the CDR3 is TGCAGTGCTCGAGGGACTAATTTCTACGAGCAGTACTTC. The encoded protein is CSARGTNFYEQYF.

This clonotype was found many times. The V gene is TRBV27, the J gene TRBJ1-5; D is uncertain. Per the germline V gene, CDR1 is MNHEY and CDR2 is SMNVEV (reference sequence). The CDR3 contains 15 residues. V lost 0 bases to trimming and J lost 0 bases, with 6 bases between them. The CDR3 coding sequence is TGTGCCAGCAGTTTATCCCGGGGTAGCAATCAGCCCCAGCATTTT. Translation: CASSLSRGSNQPQHF.

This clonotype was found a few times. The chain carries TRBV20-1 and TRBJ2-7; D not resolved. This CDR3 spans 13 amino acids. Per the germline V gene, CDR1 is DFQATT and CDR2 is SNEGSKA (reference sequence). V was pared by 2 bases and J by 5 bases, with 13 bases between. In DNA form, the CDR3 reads TGCAGTGCTAGATTTACCCTAGAAAACGAGCAGTACTTC. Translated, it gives CSARFTLENEQYF.

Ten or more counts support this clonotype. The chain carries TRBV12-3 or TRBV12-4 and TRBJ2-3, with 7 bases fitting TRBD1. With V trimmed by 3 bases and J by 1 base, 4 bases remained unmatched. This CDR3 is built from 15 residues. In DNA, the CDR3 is TGTGCCAGCAGTTTGAGACAGGGTCGCACAGATACGCAGTATTTT. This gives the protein CASSLRQGRTDTQYF.

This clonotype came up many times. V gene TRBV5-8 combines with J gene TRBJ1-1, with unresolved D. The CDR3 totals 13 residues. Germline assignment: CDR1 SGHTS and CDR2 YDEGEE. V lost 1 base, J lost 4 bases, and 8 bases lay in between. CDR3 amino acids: CASSLFSGTEAFF. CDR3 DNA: TGTGCCAGCAGCTTGTTCAGCGGCACTGAAGCTTTCTTT.

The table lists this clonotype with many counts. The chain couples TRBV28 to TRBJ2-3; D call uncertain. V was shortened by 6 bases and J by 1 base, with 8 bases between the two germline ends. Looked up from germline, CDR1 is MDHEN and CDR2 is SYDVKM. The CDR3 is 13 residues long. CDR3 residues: CASSTPRTDTQYF. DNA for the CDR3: TGTGCCAGCAGCACCCCCCGCACAGATACGCAGTATTTT.

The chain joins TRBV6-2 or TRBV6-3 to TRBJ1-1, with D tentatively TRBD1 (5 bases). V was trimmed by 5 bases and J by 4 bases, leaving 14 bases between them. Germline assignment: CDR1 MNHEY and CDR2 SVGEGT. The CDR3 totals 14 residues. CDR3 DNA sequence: TGTGCCAGCAGTCCTGTGGGGCGTACCACTGAAGCTTTCTTT. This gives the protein CASSPVGRTTEAFF.

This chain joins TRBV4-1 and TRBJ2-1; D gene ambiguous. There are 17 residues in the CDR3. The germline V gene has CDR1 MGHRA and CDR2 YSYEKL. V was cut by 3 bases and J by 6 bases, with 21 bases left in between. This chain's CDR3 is CASSHPGVPMPPNEQFF. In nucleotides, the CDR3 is TGCGCCAGCAGCCACCCTGGGGTACCCATGCCGCCCAATGAGCAGTTCTTC.

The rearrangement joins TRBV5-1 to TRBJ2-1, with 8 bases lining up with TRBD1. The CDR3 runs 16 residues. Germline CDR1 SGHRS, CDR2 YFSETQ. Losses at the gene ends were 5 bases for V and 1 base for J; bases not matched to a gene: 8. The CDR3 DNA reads TGCGCCAGCAGGGACGGGACAGGCTCGTCCTACAATGAGCAGTTCTTC. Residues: CASRDGTGSSYNEQFF. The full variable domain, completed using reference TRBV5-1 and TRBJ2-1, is KAGVTQTPRYLIKTRGQQVTLSCSPISGHRSVSWYQQTPGQGLQFLFEYFSETQRNKGNFPGRFSGRQFSNSRSEMNVSTLELGDSALYLCASRDGTGSSYNEQFFGPGTRLTVL.

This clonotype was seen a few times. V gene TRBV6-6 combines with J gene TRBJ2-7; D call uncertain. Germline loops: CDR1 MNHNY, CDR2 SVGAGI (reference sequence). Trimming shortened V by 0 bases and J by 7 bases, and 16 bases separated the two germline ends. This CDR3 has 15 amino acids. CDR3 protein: CASSYSPGKLLEQYF. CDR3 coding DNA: TGTGCCAGCAGTTACTCCCCAGGCAAACTTTTAGAGCAGTACTTC.

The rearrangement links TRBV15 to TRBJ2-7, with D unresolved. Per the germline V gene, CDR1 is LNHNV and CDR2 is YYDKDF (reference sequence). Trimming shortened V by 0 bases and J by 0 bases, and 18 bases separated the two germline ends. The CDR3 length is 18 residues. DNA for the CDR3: TGTGCCACCAGCAGAGATCTCTCGAATCCCCCTAGCTCCTACGAGCAGTACTTC. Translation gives CATSRDLSNPPSSYEQYF.